The entry below describes one TCR beta chain. This sample is part of a study of blood T cell repertoires in COVID-19. The overall study: Samples representing acute and convalescent COVID-19 were sourced from the United States, Italy and Spain.

Germline trimming cut 4 bases from V and 5 bases from J; bases unmatched to any gene: 8. Germline CDR1 SGHNT, CDR2 YYREEE (reference sequence). The CDR3 consists of 15 residues. Sequenced by immunoSEQ multiplex PCR; TCRdb stores in-frame clones only, minus some. Of 250,000 to 300,000 clones detected, 65% to 90% appear once; the ten largest clones hold 2.5% to 3.5%. Sequenced input: peripheral blood. The V call is TRBV5-4, the J call TRBJ2-5; 10 bases agree with TRBD2. The sequence derives from a woman aged 55-70 years with active or convalescent COVID-19. CDR3 in DNA: TGTGCCAGCAGCCCTGCTAGCGGGGGCGCGGAGACCCAGTACTTC. Its protein is CASSPASGGAETQYF. The full variable domain, its missing parts supplied by reference TRBV5-4 and TRBJ2-5, is ETGVTQSPTHLIKTRGQQVTLRCSSQSGHNTVSWYQQALGQGPQFIFQYYREEENGRGNFPPRFSGLQFPNYSSELNVNALELDDSALYLCASSPASGGAETQYFGPGTRLLVL.